A single sample gave rise to the 3 T cell receptor beta chains below, sequenced in a study of blood T cell repertoires in COVID-19. Data came from immunoSEQ multiplex PCR; TCRdb stores just in-frame clones and leaves some out. The sample consists of some 100,000 clones, 88% of them appearing once. Sample: peripheral blood. The origin of the receptors is a woman older than 75 with active COVID-19.

The rearrangement uses TRBV12-3 or TRBV12-4 and TRBJ2-2; unclear D gene. The V and J ends lost 7 bases and 7 bases respectively, with 13 bases between them. CDR3 length: 13 amino acids. In nucleotides, the CDR3 is TGTGCCAGCAAGAGTTTTTTAAACGGGGAGCTGTTTTTT. It translates to CASKSFLNGELFF.

The chain's CDR3 is CASSSGQYRTDTQYF. The DNA for the CDR3 is TGTGCCAGCAGTTCGGGACAATATCGCACAGATACGCAGTATTTT. This chain uses TRBV11-2 with TRBJ2-3; the D gene is possibly TRBD1 (6 bases). Trimming cost V 6 bases and J 1 base, with 14 bases left between them. The CDR3 has 15 residues. Germline V gene lookup returns CDR1 SGHAT and CDR2 FQNNGV.

This chain joins TRBV29-1 and TRBJ2-3; 10 nucleotides align to TRBD2. This CDR3 contains 14 residues. With 2 bases clipped from V and 4 bases from J, the junction kept 3 bases outside the gene matches. The germline gives CDR1 SQVTM, CDR2 ANQGSEA. CDR3 in amino acids: CSVEPSGSPDTQYF. The CDR3 bases are TGCAGCGTTGAACCTAGCGGGAGTCCAGATACGCAGTATTTT.